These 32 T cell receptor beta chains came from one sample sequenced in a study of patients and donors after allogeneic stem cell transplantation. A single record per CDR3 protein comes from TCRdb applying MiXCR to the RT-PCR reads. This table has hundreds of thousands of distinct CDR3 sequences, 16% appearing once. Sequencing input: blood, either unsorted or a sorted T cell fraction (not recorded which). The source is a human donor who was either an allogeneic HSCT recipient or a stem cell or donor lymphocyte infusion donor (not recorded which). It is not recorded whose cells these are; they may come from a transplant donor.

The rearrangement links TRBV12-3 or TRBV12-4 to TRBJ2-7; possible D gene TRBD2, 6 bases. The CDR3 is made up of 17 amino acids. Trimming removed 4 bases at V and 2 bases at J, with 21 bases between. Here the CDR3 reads CASSSTGTRLYPYEQYF. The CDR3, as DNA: TGTGCCAGCAGTTCTACCGGGACTCGTCTGTACCCCTACGAGCAGTACTTC.

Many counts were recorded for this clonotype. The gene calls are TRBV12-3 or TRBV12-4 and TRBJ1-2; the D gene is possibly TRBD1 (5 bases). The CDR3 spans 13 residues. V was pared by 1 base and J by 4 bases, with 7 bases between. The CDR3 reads CASSLVGGYGYTF. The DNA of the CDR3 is TGTGCCAGCAGTTTAGTGGGGGGCTATGGCTACACCTTC.

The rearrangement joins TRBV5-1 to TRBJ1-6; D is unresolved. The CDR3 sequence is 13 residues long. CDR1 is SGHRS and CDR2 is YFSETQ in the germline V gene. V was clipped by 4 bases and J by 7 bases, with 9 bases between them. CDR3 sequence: CASSRDGNSPLHF. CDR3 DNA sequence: TGCGCCAGCAGCCGAGATGGGAATTCACCCCTCCACTTT.

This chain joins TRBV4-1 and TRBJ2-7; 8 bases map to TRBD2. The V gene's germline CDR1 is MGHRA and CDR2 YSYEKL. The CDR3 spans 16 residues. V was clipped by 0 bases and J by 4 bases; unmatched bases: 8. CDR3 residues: CASSQDGASGRYEQYF. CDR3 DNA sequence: TGCGCCAGCAGCCAAGATGGGGCCAGCGGGAGATACGAGCAGTACTTC.

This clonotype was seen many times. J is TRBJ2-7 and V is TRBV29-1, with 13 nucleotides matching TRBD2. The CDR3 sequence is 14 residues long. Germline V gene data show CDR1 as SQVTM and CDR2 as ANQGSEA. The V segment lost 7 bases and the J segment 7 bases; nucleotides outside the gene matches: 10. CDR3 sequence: CSADPGTSGTEQYF. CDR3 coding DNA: TGCAGCGCAGACCCCGGGACTAGCGGGACTGAGCAGTACTTC.

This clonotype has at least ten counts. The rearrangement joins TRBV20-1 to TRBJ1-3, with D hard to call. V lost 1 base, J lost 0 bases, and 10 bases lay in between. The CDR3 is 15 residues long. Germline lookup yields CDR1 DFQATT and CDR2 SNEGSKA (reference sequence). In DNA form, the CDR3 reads TGCAGTGCTAGAGGACACTCTCTCTCTGGAAACACCATATATTTT. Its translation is CSARGHSLSGNTIYF.

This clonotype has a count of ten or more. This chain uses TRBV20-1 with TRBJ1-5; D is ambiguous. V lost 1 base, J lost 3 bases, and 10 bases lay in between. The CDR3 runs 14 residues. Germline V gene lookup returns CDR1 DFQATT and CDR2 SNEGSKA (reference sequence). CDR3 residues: CSARVPGPNQPQHF. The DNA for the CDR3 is TGCAGTGCTAGAGTCCCAGGACCCAATCAGCCCCAGCATTTT.

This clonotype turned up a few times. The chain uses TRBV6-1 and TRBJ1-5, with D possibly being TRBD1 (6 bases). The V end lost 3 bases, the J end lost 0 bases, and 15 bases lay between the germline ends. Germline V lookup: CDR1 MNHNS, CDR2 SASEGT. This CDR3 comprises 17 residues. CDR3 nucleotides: TGTGCCAGCAGTGACCCTTGGGACATTTATAGCAATCAGCCCCAGCATTTT. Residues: CASSDPWDIYSNQPQHF.

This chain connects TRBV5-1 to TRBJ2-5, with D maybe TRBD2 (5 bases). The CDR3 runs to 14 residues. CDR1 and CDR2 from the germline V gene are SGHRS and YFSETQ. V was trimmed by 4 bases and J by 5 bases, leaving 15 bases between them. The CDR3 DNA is TGCGCCAGCAGCCCCCAAGGAGGCCGGGAGACCCAGTACTTC. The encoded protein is CASSPQGGRETQYF.

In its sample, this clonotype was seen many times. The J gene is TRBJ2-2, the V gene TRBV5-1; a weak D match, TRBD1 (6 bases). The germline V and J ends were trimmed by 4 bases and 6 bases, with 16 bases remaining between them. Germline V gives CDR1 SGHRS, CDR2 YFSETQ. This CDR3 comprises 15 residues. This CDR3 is CASSRTVTNPGELFF. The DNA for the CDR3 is TGCGCCAGCAGCCGGACAGTGACAAACCCCGGGGAGCTGTTTTTT.

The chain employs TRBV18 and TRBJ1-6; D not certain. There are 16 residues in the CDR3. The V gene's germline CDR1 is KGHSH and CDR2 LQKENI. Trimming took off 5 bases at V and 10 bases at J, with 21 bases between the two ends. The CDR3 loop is CASSTLETRVGSPLHF. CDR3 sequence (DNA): TGTGCCAGCTCAACACTGGAGACCCGTGTAGGGTCACCCCTCCACTTT.

The CDR3 DNA follows: TGTGCCAGCAGCTTAGCGGGGACAGGGAGCTATGGCTACACCTTC. It codes for CASSLAGTGSYGYTF. The gene calls are TRBV7-9 and TRBJ1-2; 9 bases align to TRBD1. The germline CDR1 and CDR2 sequences are SEHNR and FQNEAQ (reference sequence). The CDR3 length is 15 residues. After removal of 0 bases from V and 4 bases from J, the junction contained 3 bases not matched to a gene.

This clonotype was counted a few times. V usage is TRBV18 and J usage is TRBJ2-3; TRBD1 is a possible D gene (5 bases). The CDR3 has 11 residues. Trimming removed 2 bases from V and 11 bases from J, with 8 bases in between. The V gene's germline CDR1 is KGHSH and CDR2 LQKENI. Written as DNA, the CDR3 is TGTGCCAGCTCACCAGACAGCCAGCAGTATTTT. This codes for CASSPDSQQYF.

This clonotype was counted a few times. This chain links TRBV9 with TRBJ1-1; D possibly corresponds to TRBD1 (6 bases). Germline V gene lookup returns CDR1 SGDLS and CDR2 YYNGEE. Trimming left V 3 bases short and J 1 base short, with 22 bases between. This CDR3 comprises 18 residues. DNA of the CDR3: TGTGCCAGCAGCGGAAAGGTCGGGACATTAGCTAAGAACACTGAAGCTTTCTTT. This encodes CASSGKVGTLAKNTEAFF.

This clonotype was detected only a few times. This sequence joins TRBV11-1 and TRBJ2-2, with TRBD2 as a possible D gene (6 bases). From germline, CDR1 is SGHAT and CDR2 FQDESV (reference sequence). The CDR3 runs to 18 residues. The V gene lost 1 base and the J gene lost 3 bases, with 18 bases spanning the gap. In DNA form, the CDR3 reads TGTGCCAGCAGCTTAGGCCGGGACTTCCGAAGGGACACCGGGGAGCTGTTTTTT. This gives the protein CASSLGRDFRRDTGELFF.

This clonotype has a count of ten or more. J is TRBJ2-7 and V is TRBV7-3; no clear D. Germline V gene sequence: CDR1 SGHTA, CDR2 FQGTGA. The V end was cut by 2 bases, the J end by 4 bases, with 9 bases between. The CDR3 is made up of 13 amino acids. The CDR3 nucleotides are TGTGCCAGCAGCTTAGGAGTTCCGTACGAGCAGTACTTC. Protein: CASSLGVPYEQYF.

The CDR3 coding sequence is TGTGCCAGCAGCACCCTGAGACTAGCGGGGAACACCGGGGAGCTGTTTTTT. Protein sequence: CASSTLRLAGNTGELFF. J is TRBJ2-2 and V is TRBV11-3; 10 bases line up with TRBD2. CDR3 length equals 17 residues. Germline loops: CDR1 SGHNT, CDR2 YENEEA. Trimming cost V 5 bases and J 1 base; bases outside gene matches: 7.

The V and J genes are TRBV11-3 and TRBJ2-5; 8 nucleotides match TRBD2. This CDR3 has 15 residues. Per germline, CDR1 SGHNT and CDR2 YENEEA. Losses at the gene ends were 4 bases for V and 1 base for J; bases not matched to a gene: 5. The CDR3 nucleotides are TGTGCCAGCAGCTCATCACTAGCGGTCCAAGAGACCCAGTACTTC. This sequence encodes CASSSSLAVQETQYF.

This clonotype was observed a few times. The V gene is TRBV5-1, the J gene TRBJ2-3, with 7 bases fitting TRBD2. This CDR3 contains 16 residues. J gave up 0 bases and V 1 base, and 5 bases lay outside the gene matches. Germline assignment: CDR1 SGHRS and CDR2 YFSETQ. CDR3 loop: CASSLWAGESTDTQYF. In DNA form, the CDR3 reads TGCGCCAGCAGCTTGTGGGCGGGAGAGAGCACAGATACGCAGTATTTT.

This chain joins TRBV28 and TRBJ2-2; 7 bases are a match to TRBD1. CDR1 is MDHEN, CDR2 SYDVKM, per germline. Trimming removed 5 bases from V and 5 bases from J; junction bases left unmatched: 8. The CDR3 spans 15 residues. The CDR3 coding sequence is TGTGCCAGCAGTCCCTCGGACAGGCCGACCGGGGAGCTGTTTTTT. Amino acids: CASSPSDRPTGELFF.

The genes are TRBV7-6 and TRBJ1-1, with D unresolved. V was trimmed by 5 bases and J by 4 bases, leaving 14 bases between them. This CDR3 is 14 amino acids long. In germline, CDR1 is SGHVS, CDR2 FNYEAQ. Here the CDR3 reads CASSPSLLVTEAFF. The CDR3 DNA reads TGTGCCAGCAGCCCCTCGCTCTTGGTCACTGAAGCTTTCTTT.

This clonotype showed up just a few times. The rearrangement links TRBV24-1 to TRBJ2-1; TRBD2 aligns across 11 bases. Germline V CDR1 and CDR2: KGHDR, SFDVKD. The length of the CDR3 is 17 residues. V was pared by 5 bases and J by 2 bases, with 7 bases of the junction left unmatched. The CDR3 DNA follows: TGTGCCACCAGTGTTGGGGGACTAGCGGATACCTACAATGAGCAGTTCTTC. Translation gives CATSVGGLADTYNEQFF.

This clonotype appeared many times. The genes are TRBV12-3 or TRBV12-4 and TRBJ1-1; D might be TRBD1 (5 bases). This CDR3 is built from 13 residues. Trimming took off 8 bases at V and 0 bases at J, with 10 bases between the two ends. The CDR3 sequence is CASGAGLNTEAFF. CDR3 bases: TGTGCCAGCGGGGCAGGATTGAACACTGAAGCTTTCTTT.

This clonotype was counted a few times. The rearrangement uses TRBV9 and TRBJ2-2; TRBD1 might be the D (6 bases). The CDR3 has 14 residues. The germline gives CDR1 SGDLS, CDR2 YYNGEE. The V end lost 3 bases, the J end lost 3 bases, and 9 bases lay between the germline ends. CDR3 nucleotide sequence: TGTGCCAGCAGCGCGGCAGGGGACACCGGGGAGCTGTTTTTT. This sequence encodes CASSAAGDTGELFF.

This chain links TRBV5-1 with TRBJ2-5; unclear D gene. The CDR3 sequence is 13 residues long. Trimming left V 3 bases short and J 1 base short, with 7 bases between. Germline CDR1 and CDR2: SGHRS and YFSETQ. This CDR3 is CASSSTVQETQYF. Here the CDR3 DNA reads TGCGCCAGCAGCTCAACTGTCCAAGAGACCCAGTACTTC.

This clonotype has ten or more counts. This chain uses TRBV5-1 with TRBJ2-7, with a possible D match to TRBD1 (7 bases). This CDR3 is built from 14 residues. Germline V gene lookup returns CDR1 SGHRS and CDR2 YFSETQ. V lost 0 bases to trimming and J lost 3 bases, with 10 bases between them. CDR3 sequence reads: CASSLDRGLYEQYF. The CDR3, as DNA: TGCGCCAGCAGCTTGGACAGGGGACTCTACGAGCAGTACTTC.

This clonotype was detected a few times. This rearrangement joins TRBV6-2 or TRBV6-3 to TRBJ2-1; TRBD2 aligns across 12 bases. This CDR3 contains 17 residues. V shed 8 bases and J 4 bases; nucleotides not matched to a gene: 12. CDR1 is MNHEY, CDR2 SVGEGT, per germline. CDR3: CASRRLAGVNRYNEQFF. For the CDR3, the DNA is TGTGCCAGCCGTCGACTAGCGGGGGTTAACCGGTACAATGAGCAGTTCTTC.

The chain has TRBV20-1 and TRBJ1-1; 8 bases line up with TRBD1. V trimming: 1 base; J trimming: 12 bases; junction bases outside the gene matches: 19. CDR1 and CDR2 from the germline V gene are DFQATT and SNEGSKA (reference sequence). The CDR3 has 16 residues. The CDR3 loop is CSARGGKGQGKSSTFF. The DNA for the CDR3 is TGCAGTGCTAGAGGTGGCAAAGGACAGGGCAAAAGTTCGACTTTCTTT.

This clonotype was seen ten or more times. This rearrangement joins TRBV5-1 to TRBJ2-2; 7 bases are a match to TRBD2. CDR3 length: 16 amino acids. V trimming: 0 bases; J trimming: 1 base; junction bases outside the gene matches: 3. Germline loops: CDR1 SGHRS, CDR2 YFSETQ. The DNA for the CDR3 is TGCGCCAGCAGCTTGGCGGCGGGAGTGAACACCGGGGAGCTGTTTTTT. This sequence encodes CASSLAAGVNTGELFF.

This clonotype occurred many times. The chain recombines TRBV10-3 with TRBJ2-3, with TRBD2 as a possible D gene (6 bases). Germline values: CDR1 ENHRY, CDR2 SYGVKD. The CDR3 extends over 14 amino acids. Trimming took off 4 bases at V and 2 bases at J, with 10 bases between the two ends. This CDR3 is CAISGRDVTDTQYF. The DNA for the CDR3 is TGTGCCATCAGTGGGCGGGACGTCACAGATACGCAGTATTTT.

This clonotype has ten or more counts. The DNA of the CDR3 is TGTGCCAGCATGCGGGGCCTAGCGGGATCCAATGAGCAGTTCTTC. This codes for CASMRGLAGSNEQFF. The rearrangement joins TRBV12-3 or TRBV12-4 to TRBJ2-1, with 9 bases matching TRBD2. J lost 6 bases, V lost 7 bases, and 10 bases had no gene match. The CDR3 spans 15 residues.

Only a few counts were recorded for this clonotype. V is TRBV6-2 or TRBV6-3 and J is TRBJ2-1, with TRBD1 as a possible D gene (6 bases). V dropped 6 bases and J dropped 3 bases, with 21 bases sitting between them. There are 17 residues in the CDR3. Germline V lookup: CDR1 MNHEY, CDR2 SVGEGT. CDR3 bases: TGTGCCAGCAGCCACGCGGCAAACAGGGTCCTCTACAATGAGCAGTTCTTC. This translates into CASSHAANRVLYNEQFF.